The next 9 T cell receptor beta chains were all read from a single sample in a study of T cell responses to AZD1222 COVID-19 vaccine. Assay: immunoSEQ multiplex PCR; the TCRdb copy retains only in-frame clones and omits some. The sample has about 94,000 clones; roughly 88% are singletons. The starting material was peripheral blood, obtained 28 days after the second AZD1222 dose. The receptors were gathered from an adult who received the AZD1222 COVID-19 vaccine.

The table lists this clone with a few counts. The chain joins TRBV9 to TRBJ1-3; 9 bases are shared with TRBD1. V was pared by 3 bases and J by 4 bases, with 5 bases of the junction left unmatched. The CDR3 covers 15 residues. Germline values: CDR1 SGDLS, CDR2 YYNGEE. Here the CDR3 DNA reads TGTGCCAGCAGCGGAGGGACAGGGAGAGGAAACACCATATATTTT. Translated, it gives CASSGGTGRGNTIYF.

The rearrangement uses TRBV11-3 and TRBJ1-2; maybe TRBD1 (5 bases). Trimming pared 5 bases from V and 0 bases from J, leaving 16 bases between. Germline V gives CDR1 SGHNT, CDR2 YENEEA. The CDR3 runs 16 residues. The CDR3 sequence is CASSETGTFSNYGYTF. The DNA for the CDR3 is TGTGCCAGCAGCGAGACCGGGACGTTCTCTAACTATGGCTACACCTTC.

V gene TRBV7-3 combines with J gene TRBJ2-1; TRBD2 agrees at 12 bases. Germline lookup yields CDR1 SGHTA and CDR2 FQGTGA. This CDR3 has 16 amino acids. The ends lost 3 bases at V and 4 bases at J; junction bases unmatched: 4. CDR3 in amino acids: CASSFLTSGRYNEQFF. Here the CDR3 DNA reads TGTGCCAGCAGCTTCTTGACTAGCGGGAGATACAATGAGCAGTTCTTC. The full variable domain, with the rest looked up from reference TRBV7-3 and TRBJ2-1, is GAGVSQTPSNKVTEKGKYVELRCDPISGHTALYWYRQSLGQGPEFLIYFQGTGAADDSGLPNDRFFAVRPEGSVSTLKIQRTERGDSAVYLCASSFLTSGRYNEQFFGPGTRLTVL.

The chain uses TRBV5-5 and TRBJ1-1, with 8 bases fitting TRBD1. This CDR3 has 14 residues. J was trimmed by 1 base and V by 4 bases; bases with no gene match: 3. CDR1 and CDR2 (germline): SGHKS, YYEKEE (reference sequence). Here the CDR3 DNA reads TGTGCCAGCAGCCGACAGGGGACGAACACTGAAGCTTTCTTT. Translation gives CASSRQGTNTEAFF.

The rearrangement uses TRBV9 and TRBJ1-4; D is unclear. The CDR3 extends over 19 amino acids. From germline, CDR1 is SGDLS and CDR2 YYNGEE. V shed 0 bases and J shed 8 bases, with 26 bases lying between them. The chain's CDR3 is CASSVAPLGQDYTAEKLFF. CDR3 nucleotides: TGTGCCAGCAGCGTAGCCCCCCTAGGCCAGGACTATACGGCCGAAAAACTGTTTTTT.

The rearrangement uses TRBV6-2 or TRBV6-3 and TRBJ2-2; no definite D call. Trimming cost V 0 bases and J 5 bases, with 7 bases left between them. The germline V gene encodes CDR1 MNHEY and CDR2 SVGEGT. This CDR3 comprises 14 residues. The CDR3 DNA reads TGTGCCAGCAGTTACTCGACTCGTACCGGGGAGCTGTTTTTT. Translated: CASSYSTRTGELFF.

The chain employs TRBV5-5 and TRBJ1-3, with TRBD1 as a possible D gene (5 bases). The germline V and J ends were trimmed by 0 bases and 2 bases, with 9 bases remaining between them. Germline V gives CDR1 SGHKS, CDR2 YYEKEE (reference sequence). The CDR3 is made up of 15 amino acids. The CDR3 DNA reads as TGTGCCAGCAGCTTGGAAGGGGCGACTGGAAACACCATATATTTT. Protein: CASSLEGATGNTIYF.

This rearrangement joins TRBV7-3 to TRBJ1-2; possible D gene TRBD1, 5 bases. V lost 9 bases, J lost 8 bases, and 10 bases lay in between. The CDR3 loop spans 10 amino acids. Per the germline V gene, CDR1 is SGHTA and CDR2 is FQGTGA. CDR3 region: CARDGTGYTF. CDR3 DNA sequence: TGTGCCAGAGACGGGACCGGCTACACCTTC.

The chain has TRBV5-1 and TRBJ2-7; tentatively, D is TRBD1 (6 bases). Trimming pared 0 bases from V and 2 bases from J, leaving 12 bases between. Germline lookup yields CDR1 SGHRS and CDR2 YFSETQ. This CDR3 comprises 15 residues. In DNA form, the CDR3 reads TGCGCCAGCAGCTTGGGGACAGAGACCACCTACGAGCAGTACTTC. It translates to CASSLGTETTYEQYF.